This TCR beta chain is drawn from a study of identical twins. Study-level points and caveats: Fewer insertions were carried by abundant cord blood beta clonotypes, but none was seen in memory repertoires. Low generation-probability sequences were in excess among twin-shared out-of-frame alpha sequences. For zero-insertion analyses, partial confounding could come from invariant MAIT and iNKT cells.

MiXCR was run by TCRdb on the 5' RACE reads, yielding one entry per CDR3 protein. The sample holds 520,000 or so distinct CDR3 sequences, roughly 21% seen once. The J segment lost 5 bases and the V segment lost 3 bases, leaving 5 bases of the junction unmatched. Germline loops: CDR1 DFQATT, CDR2 SNEGSKA (reference sequence). CDR3 size: 14 residues. A note on this clonotype: The antigen is undetermined.

These data were also filed under a second study, of T cells expressing NK-cell markers. Turning to that study: For 6 or 7 donors, the dominant NKG2C+ clonotypes made up about 1.0-7.0% of their CD8+ T cells.

This TCR was recovered from a woman between 18 and 29 years old in good health. The sample was CD4+ T cells sorted from blood. The V gene is TRBV20-1, the J gene TRBJ2-5; 11 bases are a match to TRBD2. For the CDR3, the DNA is TGCAGTGCTAGTGTAGCGGGGGGGCTGGAGACCCAGTACTTC. It is translated as CSASVAGGLETQYF.